This T cell receptor beta chain was captured by sequencing in a study of breast tumors, draining lymph nodes, adjacent tissues. Study results and caveats: The lymph node origin of tumor T cells was framed as consistent with a hypothesis, not demonstrated.

Breast cancer patients provided tissue from their axillary draining lymph nodes. This clonotype was recorded many times. Its antigen is unknown. The CDR3 length is 15 residues. Germline V gene lookup returns CDR1 SGHRS and CDR2 YFSETQ. V was clipped by 3 bases and J by 1 base, with 13 bases between them. MiXCR, applied by TCRdb to the multiplex PCR reads, yields one record per CDR3 protein. The data show 290,000 or so distinct CDR3 sequences, 30% seen once. The source is a female donor with breast cancer. Some clones in this sample may be carry-over from other donors' samples. The J gene is TRBJ2-5, the V gene TRBV5-1; maybe TRBD2 (6 bases). Sequencing was done on a sample of axillary lymph node tissue. The CDR3 region has the DNA TGCGCCAGCAGCTCTAAGGGACTCCTCCAAGAGACCCAGTACTTC. Protein sequence: CASSSKGLLQETQYF.